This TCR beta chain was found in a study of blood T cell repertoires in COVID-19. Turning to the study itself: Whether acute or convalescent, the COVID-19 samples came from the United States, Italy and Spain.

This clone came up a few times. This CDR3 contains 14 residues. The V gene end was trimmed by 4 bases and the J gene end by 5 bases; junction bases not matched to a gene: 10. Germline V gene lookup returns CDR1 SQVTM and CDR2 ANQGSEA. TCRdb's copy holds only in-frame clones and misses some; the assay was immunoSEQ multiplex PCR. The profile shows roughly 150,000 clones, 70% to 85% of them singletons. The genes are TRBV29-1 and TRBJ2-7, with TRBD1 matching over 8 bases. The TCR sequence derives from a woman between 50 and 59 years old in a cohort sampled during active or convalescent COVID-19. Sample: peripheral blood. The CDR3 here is CSVGLGTGKNEQYF. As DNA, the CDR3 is TGCAGCGTTGGGCTAGGGACAGGAAAAAACGAGCAGTACTTC.